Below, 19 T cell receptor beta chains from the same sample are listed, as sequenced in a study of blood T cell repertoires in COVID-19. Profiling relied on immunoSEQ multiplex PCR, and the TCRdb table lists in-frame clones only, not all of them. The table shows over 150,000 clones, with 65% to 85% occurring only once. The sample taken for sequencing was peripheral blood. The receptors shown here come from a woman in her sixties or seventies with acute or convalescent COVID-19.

CDR3 sequence (DNA): TGCAGCGCAGACAGGGGAGGCTACGAGCAGTACTTC. Translating it yields CSADRGGYEQYF. The gene calls are TRBV29-1 and TRBJ2-7; 8 nucleotides align to TRBD1. Germline CDR1 and CDR2: SQVTM and ANQGSEA. V was clipped by 7 bases and J by 3 bases; unmatched bases: 5. The CDR3 length is 12 residues.

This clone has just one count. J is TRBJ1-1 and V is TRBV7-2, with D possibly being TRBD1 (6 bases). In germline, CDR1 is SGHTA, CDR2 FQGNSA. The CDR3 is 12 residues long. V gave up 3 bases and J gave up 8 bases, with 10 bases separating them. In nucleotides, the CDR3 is TGTGCCAGCAGCTTTAGCAGGGGAGAAGCTTTCTTT. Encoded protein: CASSFSRGEAFF.

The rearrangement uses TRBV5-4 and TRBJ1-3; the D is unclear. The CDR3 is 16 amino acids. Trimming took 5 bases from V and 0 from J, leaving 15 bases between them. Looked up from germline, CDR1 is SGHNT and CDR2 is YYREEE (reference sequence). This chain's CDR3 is CASREGGPNSGNTIYF. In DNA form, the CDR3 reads TGTGCCAGCAGGGAGGGAGGACCCAACTCTGGAAACACCATATATTTT. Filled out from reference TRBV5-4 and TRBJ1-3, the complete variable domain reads ETGVTQSPTHLIKTRGQQVTLRCSSQSGHNTVSWYQQALGQGPQFIFQYYREEENGRGNFPPRFSGLQFPNYSSELNVNALELDDSALYLCASREGGPNSGNTIYFGEGSWLTVV.

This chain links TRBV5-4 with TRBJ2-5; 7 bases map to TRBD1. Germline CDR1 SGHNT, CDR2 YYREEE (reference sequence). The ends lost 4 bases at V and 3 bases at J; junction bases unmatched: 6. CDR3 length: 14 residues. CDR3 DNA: TGTGCCAGCAGCCTGAGACAGGGAGAAGAGACCCAGTACTTC. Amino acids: CASSLRQGEETQYF.

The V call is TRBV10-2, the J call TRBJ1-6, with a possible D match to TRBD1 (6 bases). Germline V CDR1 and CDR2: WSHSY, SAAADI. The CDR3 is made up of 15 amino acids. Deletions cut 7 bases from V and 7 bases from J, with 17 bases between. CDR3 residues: CASKGVMGANSPLHF. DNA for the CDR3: TGCGCCAGCAAAGGAGTTATGGGGGCAAATTCACCCCTCCACTTT.

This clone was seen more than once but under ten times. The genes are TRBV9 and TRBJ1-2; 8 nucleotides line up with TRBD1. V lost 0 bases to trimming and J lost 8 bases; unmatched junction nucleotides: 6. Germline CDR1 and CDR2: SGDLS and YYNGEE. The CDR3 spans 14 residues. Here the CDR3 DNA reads TGTGCCAGCAGCGTAGTAGCAGGGGGCGACGGCTACACCTTC. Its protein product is CASSVVAGGDGYTF. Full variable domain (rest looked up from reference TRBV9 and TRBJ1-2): DSGVTQTPKHLITATGQRVTLRCSPRSGDLSVYWYQQSLDQGLQFLIQYYNGEERAKGNILERFSAQQFPDLHSELNLSSLELGDSALYFCASSVVAGGDGYTFGSGTRLTVV.

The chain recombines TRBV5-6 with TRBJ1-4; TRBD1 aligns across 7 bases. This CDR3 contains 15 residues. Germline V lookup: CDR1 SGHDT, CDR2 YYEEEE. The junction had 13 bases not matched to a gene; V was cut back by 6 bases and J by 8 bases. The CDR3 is CASTRSVYRGEKLFF. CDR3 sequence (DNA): TGTGCCAGCACCCGGTCCGTTTACAGGGGCGAAAAACTGTTTTTT.

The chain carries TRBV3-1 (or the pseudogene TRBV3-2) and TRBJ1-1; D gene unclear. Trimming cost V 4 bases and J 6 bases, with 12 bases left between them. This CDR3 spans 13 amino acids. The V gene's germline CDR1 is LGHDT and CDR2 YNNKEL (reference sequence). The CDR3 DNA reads TGTGCCAGCAGCCGACTAGCAGTCCCTGAAGCTTTCTTT. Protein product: CASSRLAVPEAFF.

This CDR3 reads CASSLRGTGGDEQYF. The CDR3 DNA is TGTGCCAGCAGTTTACGTGGGACAGGGGGCGACGAGCAGTACTTC. V usage is TRBV28 and J usage is TRBJ2-7, with 12 nucleotides matching TRBD1. Germline CDR1 and CDR2: MDHEN and SYDVKM. V lost 2 bases and J lost 5; bases outside the gene matches: 4. This CDR3 has 15 residues. The complete variable domain, with remaining parts taken from reference TRBV28 and TRBJ2-7, reads DVKVTQSSRYLVKRTGEKVFLECVQDMDHENMFWYRQDPGLGLRLIYFSYDVKMKEKGDIPEGYSVSREKKERFSLILESASTNQTSMYLCASSLRGTGGDEQYFGPGTRLTVT.

The CDR3 loop is CASSLAPGQDYGYTF. The CDR3 DNA reads TGCGCCAGCAGCTTGGCTCCGGGACAGGACTATGGCTACACCTTC. This rearrangement joins TRBV5-1 to TRBJ1-2, with 8 nucleotides matching TRBD1. This CDR3 is 15 amino acids long. The germline V gene encodes CDR1 SGHRS and CDR2 YFSETQ. Germline trimming cut 0 bases from V and 3 bases from J; bases unmatched to any gene: 4.

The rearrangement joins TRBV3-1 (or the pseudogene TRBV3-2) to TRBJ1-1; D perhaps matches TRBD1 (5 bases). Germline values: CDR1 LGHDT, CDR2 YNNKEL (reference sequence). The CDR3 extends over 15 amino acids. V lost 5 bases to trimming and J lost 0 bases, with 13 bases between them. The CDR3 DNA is TGTGCCAGCAGCTCTCGACAGATTCTGAACACTGAAGCTTTCTTT. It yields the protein CASSSRQILNTEAFF.

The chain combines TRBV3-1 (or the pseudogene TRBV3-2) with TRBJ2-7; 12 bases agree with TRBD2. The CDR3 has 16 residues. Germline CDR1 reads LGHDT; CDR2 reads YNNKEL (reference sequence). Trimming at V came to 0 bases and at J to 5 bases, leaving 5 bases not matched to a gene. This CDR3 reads CASSQEPSGGGNEQYF. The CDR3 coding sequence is TGTGCCAGCAGCCAAGAGCCTAGCGGGGGGGGGAACGAGCAGTACTTC.

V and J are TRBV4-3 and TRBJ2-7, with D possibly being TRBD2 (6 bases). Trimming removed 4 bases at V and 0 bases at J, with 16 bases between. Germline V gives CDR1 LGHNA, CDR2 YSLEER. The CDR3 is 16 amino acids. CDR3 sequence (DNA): TGCGCCAGCAGCCTGCGGATAGCGGCCAGCTCCTACGAGCAGTACTTC. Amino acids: CASSLRIAASSYEQYF.

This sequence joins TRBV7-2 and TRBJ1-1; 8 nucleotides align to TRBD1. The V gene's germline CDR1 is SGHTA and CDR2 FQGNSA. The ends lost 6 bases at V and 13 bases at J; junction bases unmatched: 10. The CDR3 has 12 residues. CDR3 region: CASRGQDRRDFF. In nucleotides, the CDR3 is TGTGCCAGCAGGGGACAGGACCGGAGGGATTTCTTT.

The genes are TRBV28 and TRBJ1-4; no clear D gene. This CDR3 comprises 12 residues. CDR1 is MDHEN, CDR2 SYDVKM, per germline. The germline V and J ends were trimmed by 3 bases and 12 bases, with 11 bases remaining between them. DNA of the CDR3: TGTGCCAGCAGTTTTCTGAGGGAGGAACTGTTTTTT. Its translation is CASSFLREELFF. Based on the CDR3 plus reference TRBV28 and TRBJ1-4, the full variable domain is DVKVTQSSRYLVKRTGEKVFLECVQDMDHENMFWYRQDPGLGLRLIYFSYDVKMKEKGDIPEGYSVSREKKERFSLILESASTNQTSMYLCASSFLREELFFGSGTQLSVL.

The DNA for the CDR3 is TGTGCCAGCAGCTTAGATAGCCGGGACACCTCTTACGAGCAGTACTTC. Protein product: CASSLDSRDTSYEQYF. The chain carries TRBV7-3 and TRBJ2-7; perhaps TRBD1 as D (6 bases). Germline CDR1 is SGHTA and CDR2 is FQGTGA. This CDR3 spans 16 amino acids. The V gene lost 2 bases and the J gene lost 4 bases, with 18 bases spanning the gap.

The CDR3 reads CASSQVQGISLSEQYF. Here the CDR3 DNA reads TGTGCCAGCAGCCAGGTCCAGGGGATCTCTCTGAGCGAGCAGTACTTC. The genes are TRBV3-1 (or the pseudogene TRBV3-2) and TRBJ2-7, with D tentatively TRBD1 (6 bases). CDR3 length: 16 residues. Between the trimmed V and J ends, which lost 3 bases and 6 bases, there was a span of 21 bases. The germline V gene encodes CDR1 LGHDT and CDR2 YNNKEL (reference sequence).

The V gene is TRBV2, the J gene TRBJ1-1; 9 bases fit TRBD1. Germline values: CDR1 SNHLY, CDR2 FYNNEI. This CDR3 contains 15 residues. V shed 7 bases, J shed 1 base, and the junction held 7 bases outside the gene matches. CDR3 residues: CASTVRDRANTEAFF. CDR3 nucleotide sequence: TGTGCCAGCACTGTTAGGGACAGGGCGAACACTGAAGCTTTCTTT.

CDR3 protein: CASSLRRGNTGELFF. Here the CDR3 DNA reads TGTGCCAGCAGTCTGAGGCGGGGCAACACCGGGGAGCTGTTTTTT. The gene calls are TRBV7-9 and TRBJ2-2, with a weak D call TRBD2 (6 bases). Trimming pared 6 bases from V and 2 bases from J, leaving 13 bases between. Per the germline V gene, CDR1 is SEHNR and CDR2 is FQNEAQ (reference sequence). This CDR3 is 15 amino acids long. The full variable domain, completed using reference TRBV7-9 and TRBJ2-2, is DTGVSQNPRHKITKRGQNVTFRCDPISEHNRLYWYRQTLGQGPEFLTYFQNEAQLEKSRLLSDRFSAERPKGSFSTLEIQRTEQGDSAMYLCASSLRRGNTGELFFGEGSRLTVL.